This T cell receptor beta chain was identified in a study of tumor-infiltrating lymphocytes in primary liver carcinoma. Study-level information: Among the tumors, stages were T1-T3 N0M0 and sizes roughly 4 to 10 cm. Study conclusions and caveats: The proportion of top clones found throughout all five tumor regions was only about 7-25%.

The CDR3 is 15 amino acids. Per the germline V gene, CDR1 is SQVTM and CDR2 is ANQGSEA. V shed 6 bases, J shed 8 bases, and the junction held 13 bases outside the gene matches. Both RNA and DNA were isolated together from approximately 20-30 mg of bulk tissue that had not been sorted. There were over 75% viable tumor cells in every single sample of tumor. A remark on this clonotype: The antigen remains undetermined.

The investigators made TCR beta cDNA from approximately 510 ng total RNA, using a constant-region primer. Employing slightly modified ARM-PCR, three nested multiplex PCR rounds were run, and these gave rise to the TCR beta libraries. The first two PCR rounds used TRBV1-TRBV30 primers with a Cbeta primer, 10 cycles each. TCRdb itself ran the multiplex PCR reads through MiXCR, one entry per CDR3 protein. The data contain about 190,000 distinct CDR3 sequences, 70% to 90% of them singletons. This TCR derives from a man in his forties or fifties with primary liver carcinoma and hepatitis B virus infection. The chain links TRBV29-1 to TRBJ2-3; TRBD2 matches at 11 bases. Input material: tumor tissue from primary liver carcinoma. CDR3 region: CSVSGTSGRGVTQYF. As DNA, the CDR3 is TGCAGCGTCTCCGGGACTAGCGGTAGGGGAGTTACGCAGTATTTT.